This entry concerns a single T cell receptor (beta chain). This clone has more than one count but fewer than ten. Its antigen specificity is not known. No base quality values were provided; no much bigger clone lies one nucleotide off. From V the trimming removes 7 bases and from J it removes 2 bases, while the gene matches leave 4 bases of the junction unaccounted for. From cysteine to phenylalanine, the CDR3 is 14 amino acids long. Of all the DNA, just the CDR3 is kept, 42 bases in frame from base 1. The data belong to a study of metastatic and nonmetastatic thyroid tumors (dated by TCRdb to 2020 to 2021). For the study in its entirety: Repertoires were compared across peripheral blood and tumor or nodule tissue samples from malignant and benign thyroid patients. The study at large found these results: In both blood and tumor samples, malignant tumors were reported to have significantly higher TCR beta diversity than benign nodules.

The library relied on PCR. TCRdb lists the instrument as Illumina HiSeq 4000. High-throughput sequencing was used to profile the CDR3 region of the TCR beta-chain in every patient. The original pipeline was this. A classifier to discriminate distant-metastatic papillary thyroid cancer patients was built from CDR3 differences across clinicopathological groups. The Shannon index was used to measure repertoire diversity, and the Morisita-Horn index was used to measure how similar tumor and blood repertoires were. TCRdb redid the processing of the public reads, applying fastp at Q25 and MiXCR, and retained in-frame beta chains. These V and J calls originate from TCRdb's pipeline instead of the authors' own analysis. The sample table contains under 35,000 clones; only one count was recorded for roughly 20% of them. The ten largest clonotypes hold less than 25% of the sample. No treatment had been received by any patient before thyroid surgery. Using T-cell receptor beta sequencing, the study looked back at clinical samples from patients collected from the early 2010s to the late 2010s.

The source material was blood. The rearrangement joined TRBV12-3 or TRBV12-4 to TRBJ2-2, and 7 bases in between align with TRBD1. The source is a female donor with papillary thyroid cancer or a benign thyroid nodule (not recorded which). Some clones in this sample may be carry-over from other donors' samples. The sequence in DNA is TGTGCCAGCAACTACAGGGGCAACACCGGGGAGCTGTTTTTT. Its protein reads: CASNYRGNTGELFF.